The 5 T cell receptor beta chains below were found in one sample sequenced in a study of beta chain features in type 1 diabetes. For these receptors, no antigen is known. The entirety of the isolated RNA underwent reverse transcription, so expressed TCRB transcripts were sequenced. Sequenced by immunoSEQ multiplex PCR; TCRdb stores in-frame clones only, minus some. The sample shows tens of thousands of clones, 68% of them seen only once. Findings and caveats of the study: Within each of all four CD4+ subsets, Type 1 diabetes patients had TCRB CDR3s that were moderately but significantly shorter.

Sequencing used stem cell memory CD4+ T cells from blood. These receptors were collected from a woman between 40 and 50 years old with type 1 diabetes.

J is TRBJ2-7 and V is TRBV7-3; D might be TRBD1 (6 bases). V shed 5 bases and J shed 3 bases, with 14 bases lying between them. This CDR3 has 14 amino acids. Germline V lookup: CDR1 SGHTA, CDR2 FQGTGA. The CDR3 protein is CASSPIGQIYEQYF. In nucleotides, the CDR3 is TGTGCCAGCAGCCCTATAGGACAGATCTACGAGCAGTACTTC.

The CDR3 here is CASRTRDRGTYEQYF. For the CDR3, the DNA is TGTGCCAGCAGAACCCGGGACAGGGGGACCTACGAGCAGTACTTC. The V and J genes are TRBV28 and TRBJ2-7; 11 bases are shared with TRBD1. The ends lost 6 bases at V and 2 bases at J; junction bases unmatched: 6. The CDR3 sequence is 15 residues long. The germline V gene has CDR1 MDHEN and CDR2 SYDVKM.

The chain has TRBV5-6 and TRBJ2-3, with 10 nucleotides matching TRBD1. V dropped 0 bases and J dropped 3; count of bases not matched to a gene: 4. Per germline, CDR1 SGHDT and CDR2 YYEEEE. This CDR3 region has 16 residues. CDR3 amino acids: CASSLAGQGDTDTQYF. The CDR3 nucleotides read TGTGCCAGCAGCTTGGCTGGACAGGGGGATACAGATACGCAGTATTTT.

This clone was observed a handful of times. The rearrangement joins TRBV9 to TRBJ2-2, with 9 bases aligning to TRBD1. Germline V lookup: CDR1 SGDLS, CDR2 YYNGEE. Losses at the gene ends were 1 base for V and 7 bases for J; bases not matched to a gene: 8. The CDR3 is made up of 16 amino acids. CDR3 DNA: TGTGCCAGCAGCGTATCGGGACAGGGCTACCTCGGGGAGCTGTTTTTT. This translates into CASSVSGQGYLGELFF.

The CDR3 nucleotides are TGTGCCAGCAGCTTCGGAGGGGCTGAAGCTTTCTTT. Translation gives CASSFGGAEAFF. The chain couples TRBV7-8 to TRBJ1-1; D is perhaps TRBD1 (5 bases). Germline V gene sequence: CDR1 SGHVS, CDR2 FQNEAQ. The V and J ends lost 3 bases and 6 bases respectively, with 8 bases between them. The CDR3 spans 12 residues.